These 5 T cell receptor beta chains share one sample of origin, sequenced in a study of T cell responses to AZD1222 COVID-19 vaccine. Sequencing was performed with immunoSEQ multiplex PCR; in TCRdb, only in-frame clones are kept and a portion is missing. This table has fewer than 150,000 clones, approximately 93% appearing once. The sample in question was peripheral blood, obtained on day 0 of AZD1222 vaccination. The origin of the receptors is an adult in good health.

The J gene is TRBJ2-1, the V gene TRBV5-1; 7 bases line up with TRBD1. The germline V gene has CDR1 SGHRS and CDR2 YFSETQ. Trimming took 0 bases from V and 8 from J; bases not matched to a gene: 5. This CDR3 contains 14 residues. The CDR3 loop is CASSLDLDRDEQFF. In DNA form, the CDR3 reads TGCGCCAGCAGCTTGGATCTAGACAGGGATGAGCAGTTCTTC.

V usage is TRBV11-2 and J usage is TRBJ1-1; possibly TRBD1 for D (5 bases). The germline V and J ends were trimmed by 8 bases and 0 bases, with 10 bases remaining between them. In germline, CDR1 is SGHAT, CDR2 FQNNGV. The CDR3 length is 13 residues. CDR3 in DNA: TGTGCCAGCTGGGGACCGTTGAACACTGAAGCTTTCTTT. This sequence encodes CASWGPLNTEAFF.

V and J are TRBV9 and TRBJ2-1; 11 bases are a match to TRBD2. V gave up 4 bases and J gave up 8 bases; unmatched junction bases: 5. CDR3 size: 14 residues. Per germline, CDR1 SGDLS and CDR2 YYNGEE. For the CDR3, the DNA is TGTGCCAGCAGCTTAGGACTAGCGGGTTATGAGCAGTTCTTC. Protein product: CASSLGLAGYEQFF.

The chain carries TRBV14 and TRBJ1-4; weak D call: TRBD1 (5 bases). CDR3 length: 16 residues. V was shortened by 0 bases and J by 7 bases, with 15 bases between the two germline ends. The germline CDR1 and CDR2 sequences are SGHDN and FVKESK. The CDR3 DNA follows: TGTGCCAGCAGCCAAGAGCGGGGGGAAGTTCCTGAAAAACTGTTTTTT. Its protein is CASSQERGEVPEKLFF.

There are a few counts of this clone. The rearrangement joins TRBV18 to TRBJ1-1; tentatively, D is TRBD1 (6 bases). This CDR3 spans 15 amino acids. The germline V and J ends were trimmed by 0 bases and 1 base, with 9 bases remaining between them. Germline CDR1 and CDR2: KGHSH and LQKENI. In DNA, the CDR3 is TGTGCCAGCTCACCACCCACAGGGCAGAACACTGAAGCTTTCTTT. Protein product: CASSPPTGQNTEAFF.